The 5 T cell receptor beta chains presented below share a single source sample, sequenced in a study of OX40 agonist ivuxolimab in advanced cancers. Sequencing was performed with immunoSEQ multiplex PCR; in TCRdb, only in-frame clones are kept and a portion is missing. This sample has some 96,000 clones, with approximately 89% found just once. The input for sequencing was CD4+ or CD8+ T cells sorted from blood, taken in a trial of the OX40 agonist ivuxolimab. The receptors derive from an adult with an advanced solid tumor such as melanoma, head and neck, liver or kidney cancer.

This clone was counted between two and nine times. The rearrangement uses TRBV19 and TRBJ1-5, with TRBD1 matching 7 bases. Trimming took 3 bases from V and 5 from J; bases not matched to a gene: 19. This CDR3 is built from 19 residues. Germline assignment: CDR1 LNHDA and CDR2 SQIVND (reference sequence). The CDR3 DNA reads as TGTGCCAGTAGTATTTCCCGACAGGGCGGGTCCCCCATCCATCAGCCCCAGCATTTT. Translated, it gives CASSISRQGGSPIHQPQHF. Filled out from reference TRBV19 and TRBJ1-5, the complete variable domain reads DGGITQSPKYLFRKEGQNVTLSCEQNLNHDAMYWYRQDPGQGLRLIYYSQIVNDFQKGDIAEGYSVSREKKESFPLTVTSAQKNPTAFYLCASSISRQGGSPIHQPQHFGDGTRLSIL.

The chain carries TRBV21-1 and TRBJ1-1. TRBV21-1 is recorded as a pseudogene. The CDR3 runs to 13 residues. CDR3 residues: CASSKRQNTEAFF. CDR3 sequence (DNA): TGTGCCAGCAGCAAGAGGCAAAACACTGAAGCTTTCTTT.

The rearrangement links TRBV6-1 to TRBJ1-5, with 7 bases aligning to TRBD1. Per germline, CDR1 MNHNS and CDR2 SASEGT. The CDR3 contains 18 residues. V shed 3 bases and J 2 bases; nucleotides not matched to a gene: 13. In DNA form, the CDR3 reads TGTGCCAGCAGTGACCCAGGACAGGCACTTTCCGGCAATCAGCCCCAGCATTTT. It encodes CASSDPGQALSGNQPQHF.

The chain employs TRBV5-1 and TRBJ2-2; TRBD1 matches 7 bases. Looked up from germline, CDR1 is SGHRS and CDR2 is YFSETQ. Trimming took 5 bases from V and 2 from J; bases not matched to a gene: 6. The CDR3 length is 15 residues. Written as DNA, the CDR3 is TGCGCCAGCAGACCCGACAGGGTAAACACCGGGGAGCTGTTTTTT. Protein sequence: CASRPDRVNTGELFF.

CDR3 nucleotide sequence: TGTGCCAGTAGCAGGGAATACGAGCAGTACTTC. Its protein is CASSREYEQYF. The chain recombines TRBV19 with TRBJ2-7; maybe TRBD1 (5 bases). Germline CDR1 is LNHDA and CDR2 is SQIVND (reference sequence). Trimming removed 6 bases at V and 4 bases at J, with 7 bases between. The CDR3 is 11 amino acids.